The rows below give T cell receptor beta chains drawn from one sample of a study of cytomegalovirus exposure and HLA in healthy donors. The table came from immunoSEQ multiplex PCR; TCRdb's copy has only in-frame clones and leaves some out. The sample lists fewer than 150,000 clones; 85% were seen once. The sequencing sample was made of PBMCs. The receptors here all came from a woman in her 30s in good health and CMV-seropositive. Both conserved end residues are trimmed from each CDR3.

J gene,V gene,CDR3 protein
TRBJ1-1,TRBV7-6,ASSLTLNTEAF
TRBJ2-3,TRBV6-4,ASSGDRCTDTQY
TRBJ1-5,TRBV28,ASSSGQLSNQPQH
TRBJ1-5,TRBV4-1,ASSQGLVQSNQPQH
TRBJ2-1,TRBV9,ASSVAGPTEQF
TRBJ1-1,TRBV2,ASSGTGENEAF
TRBJ1-1,TRBV27,ASSLDGLNTEAF
TRBJ2-7,TRBV5-8,ASTQGTPYEQY
TRBJ2-5,TRBV5-1,ASSLGGLAGEETQY
TRBJ2-3,TRBV7-9,ASSPQGIWGTDTQY
TRBJ1-2,TRBV19,ASKTGGDGYT
TRBJ2-2,TRBV6-4,ASSDGTSTGELF
TRBJ2-3,TRBV2,ASGSRWGQTDTQY
TRBJ2-3,TRBV4-1,ASSQLWRGAGGSTDRTDTQY
TRBJ2-3,TRBV2,ASSEAGGTDTQY
TRBJ2-1,TRBV27,ASSLVGQAYNEQF
TRBJ1-4,TRBV9,ASSDGIANEKLF
TRBJ1-1,TRBV5-1,ASSSGQGTREGTEAF
TRBJ1-2,TRBV10-1,ASSEKGHPNYGYT
-,TRBV7-9,ASSSPPGGGDTGELF
TRBJ1-2,TRBV6-1,ASTQGSTGTYGYT
TRBJ2-1,TRBV5-1,ASGGLAGYNEQF
TRBJ2-1,TRBV7-3,ASSLSGSYNEQF
TRBJ2-7,TRBV6-1,ASSEGTGRYEQY
TRBJ1-1,TRBV5-1,ASSSDSMNTEAF
TRBJ1-1,TRBV2,ASSEEGIRTF
TRBJ1-4,TRBV28,ASREWGLGEKLF
TRBJ1-2,TRBV21-1,ASSKPSPGNYGYT
TRBJ2-7,TRBV5-1,ASSLGGTGYEQY
TRBJ1-2,TRBV19,ASSGRQGYSNGYT
TRBJ2-3,TRBV5-1,ASSFSLPIDTQY
TRBJ1-2,TRBV20-1,SARTGRGYT
TRBJ1-2,TRBV2,ASDRDQSGYT
TRBJ2-5,TRBV6-5,ASSYPRAGGETQY
TRBJ2-7,TRBV6-1,ASSSAKGDEQY
TRBJ1-4,TRBV6-6,ASSPDREATNEKLF
TRBJ1-1,TRBV10-3,AISDDRAGTEAF
TRBJ1-3,TRBV30,AWSDGVENTIY
TRBJ1-3,TRBV30,AWGTSSGNTIY
-,TRBV6-6,ASSYSLYEQY
TRBJ1-3,TRBV5-1,ASSFGAGGAQGNTIY
TRBJ2-1,TRBV2,ASSDRGRNEQF
TRBJ1-1,TRBV19,ASSIRAAGPLAEAF
TRBJ2-2,TRBV4-1,ASSLGQGRSGELF
TRBJ1-2,TRBV9,ASSERQGTSGYT
TRBJ1-5,TRBV2,ASSEGGTPNQPQH
TRBJ2-5,TRBV29-1,SVKPSGTGGETQY
TRBJ2-3,TRBV4-1,ASSHLTGTDTQY
TRBJ1-5,TRBV10-3,AISERLGVGQPQH
TRBJ1-1,TRBV5-1,ASSQGQGMNTEAF
TRBJ2-6,TRBV14,ASSEQVSGANVLT
TRBJ1-1,TRBV6-4,ASRTRGTVNQNTEAF
TRBJ1-1,TRBV7-9,ASKYSTGTATMNTEAF